One and the same sample provided the 9 T cell receptor beta chains below, sequenced in a study of T cell repertoires in aging, cancer and after chemotherapy. Rearranged V-D-J TRB sequences were amplified with a mixed TRB-A/B primer pool. Using its own MiXCR run on the multiplex PCR reads, TCRdb lists one record per CDR3 protein. The sample has about 4,900 distinct CDR3 sequences, approximately 50% seen once. Peripheral blood genomic DNA, not sorted cells or RNA, was the template. Sequencing was done on a sample of blood. The receptors originated from a human donor in good health.

This clonotype was detected a few times. This chain links TRBV13 with TRBJ1-2, with D possibly matching TRBD1 (5 bases). There are 15 residues in the CDR3. With 4 bases removed from V and 3 bases from J, the gap between germline ends came to 15 bases. CDR1 and CDR2 (germline): PRHDT, FYEKMQ (reference sequence). The CDR3 DNA reads TGTGCCAGCAGCTCCCTAAAATTGGGGCACTATGGCTACACCTTC. Protein sequence: CASSSLKLGHYGYTF.

The J gene is TRBJ2-5, the V gene TRBV5-4; D is uncertain. The DNA end is more similar to TRBJ2-7, so the J call may be wrong. The CDR3 spans 12 residues. Germline V gene data show CDR1 as SGHNT and CDR2 as YYREEE (reference sequence). The CDR3 protein is CASSYPGYEQYF. CDR3 nucleotide sequence: TGTGCCAGCAGCTATCCGGGCTACGAGCAGTACTTC.

The rearrangement links TRBV19 to TRBJ1-2; 7 bases match TRBD1. V dropped 5 bases and J dropped 3; count of bases not matched to a gene: 9. Germline V gene data show CDR1 as LNHDA and CDR2 as SQIVND (reference sequence). CDR3 length: 15 amino acids. The CDR3 DNA sequence: TGTGCCAGTAGTTCTGAGGGGGCACGTCACTATGGCTACACCTTC. Translating it yields CASSSEGARHYGYTF.

This chain joins TRBV12-3 or TRBV12-4 and TRBJ2-1; D may match TRBD1 or TRBD2 (6 bases each). The CDR3 runs to 12 residues. V lost 0 bases, J lost 10 bases, and 7 bases lay in between. The CDR3: CASSLAGGEQFF. In nucleotides, the CDR3 is TGTGCCAGCAGTTTAGCGGGGGGCGAGCAGTTCTTC.

This clonotype was detected only a few times. The chain combines TRBV19 with TRBJ2-2, with a tentative D call TRBD1 (6 bases). Germline CDR1 reads LNHDA; CDR2 reads SQIVND (reference sequence). Trimming stripped 7 bases from V and 7 bases from J, with 16 bases between. This CDR3 spans 14 amino acids. CDR3 sequence (DNA): TGTGCCAGTACCCCCCCAGGGGTTGGCGGGGAGCTGTTTTTT. Protein sequence: CASTPPGVGGELFF.

The CDR3 region has the DNA TGTGCCTGGGACACGGGGACAGGGGGTGGAGGATTGAACACTGAAGCTTTCTTT. Translating it yields CAWDTGTGGGGLNTEAFF. The rearrangement uses TRBV30 and TRBJ1-1, with 11 nucleotides matching TRBD1. V shed 5 bases, J shed 0 bases, and the junction held 14 bases outside the gene matches. This CDR3 spans 18 amino acids. Looked up from germline, CDR1 is GTSNPN and CDR2 is SVGIG (reference sequence).

This clonotype was seen a few times. The CDR3 nucleotides read TGTGCCAGCAGTTACTCGACGCATCGGACAGGGACATCCTACGAGCAGTACTTC. Translating it yields CASSYSTHRTGTSYEQYF. This chain connects TRBV6-5 to TRBJ2-7, with TRBD1 matching over 8 bases. V shed 0 bases, J shed 1 base, and the junction held 11 bases outside the gene matches. Germline V lookup: CDR1 MNHEY, CDR2 SVGAGI. The CDR3 length is 18 residues.

In its sample, this clonotype ranks as medium-sized (0.01 to 0.1%). Here the CDR3 DNA reads TGTGCCAGCAGCTCCCGGACTCTACATGAGGAGACCCAGTACTTC. Translated: CASSSRTLHEETQYF. The chain employs TRBV5-5 and TRBJ2-5; D might be TRBD2 (5 bases). Trimming shortened V by 3 bases and J by 5 bases, and 17 bases separated the two germline ends. Germline V gives CDR1 SGHKS, CDR2 YYEKEE (reference sequence). The CDR3 has 15 residues.

The V and J genes are TRBV7-6 and TRBJ2-7, with 8 bases aligning to TRBD1. The CDR3 is made up of 14 amino acids. V trimming: 5 bases; J trimming: 4 bases; junction bases outside the gene matches: 7. In germline, CDR1 is SGHVS, CDR2 FNYEAQ. The CDR3 loop reads CASSDPRGQYEQYF. DNA of the CDR3: TGTGCCAGCAGCGATCCCAGGGGGCAGTACGAGCAGTACTTC. The variable domain in full, with the rest retrieved from reference TRBV7-6 and TRBJ2-7, is GAGVSQSPRYKVTKRGQDVALRCDPISGHVSLYWYRQALGQGPEFLTYFNYEAQQDKSGLPNDRFSAERPEGSISTLTIQRTEQRDSAMYRCASSDPRGQYEQYFGPGTRLTVT.